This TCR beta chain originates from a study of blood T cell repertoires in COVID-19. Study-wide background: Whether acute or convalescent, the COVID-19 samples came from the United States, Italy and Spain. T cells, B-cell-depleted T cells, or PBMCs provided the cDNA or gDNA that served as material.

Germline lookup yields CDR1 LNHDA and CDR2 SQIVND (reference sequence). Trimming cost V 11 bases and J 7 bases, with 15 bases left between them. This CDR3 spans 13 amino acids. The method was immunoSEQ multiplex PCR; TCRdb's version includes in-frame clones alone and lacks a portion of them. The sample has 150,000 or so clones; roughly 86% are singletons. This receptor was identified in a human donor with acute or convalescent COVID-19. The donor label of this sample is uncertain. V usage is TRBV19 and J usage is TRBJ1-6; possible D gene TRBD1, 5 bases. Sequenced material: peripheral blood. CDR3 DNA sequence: TGTGCCTCGTGGGCCGGGGGGAATTCACCCCTCCACTTT. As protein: CASWAGGNSPLHF.